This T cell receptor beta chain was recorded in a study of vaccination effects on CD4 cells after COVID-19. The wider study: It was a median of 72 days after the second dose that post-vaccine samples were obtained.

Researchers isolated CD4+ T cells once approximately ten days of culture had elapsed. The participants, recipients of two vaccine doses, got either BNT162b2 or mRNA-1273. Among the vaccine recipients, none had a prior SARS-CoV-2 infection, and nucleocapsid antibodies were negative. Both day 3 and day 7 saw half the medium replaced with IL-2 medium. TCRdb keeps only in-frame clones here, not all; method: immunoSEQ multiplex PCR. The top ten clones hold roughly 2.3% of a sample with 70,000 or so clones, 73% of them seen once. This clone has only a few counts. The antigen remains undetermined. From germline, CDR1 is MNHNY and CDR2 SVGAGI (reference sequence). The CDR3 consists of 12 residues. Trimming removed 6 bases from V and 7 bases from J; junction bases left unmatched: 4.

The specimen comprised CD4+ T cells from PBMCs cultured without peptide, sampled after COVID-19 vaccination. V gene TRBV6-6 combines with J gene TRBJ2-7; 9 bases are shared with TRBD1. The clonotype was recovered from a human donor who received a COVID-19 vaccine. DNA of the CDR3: TGTGCCAGCAGCCGACAGGGGGGGGAGCAGTACGTC. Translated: CASSRQGGEQYV.